This T cell receptor beta chain was profiled in a study of cytomegalovirus exposure and HLA in healthy donors (dated by TCRdb to between 2016 and 2019). Describing the broader study: An earlier analysis of several hundred of the donors reported under 300 Gb of sequence data and around 120 million unique TCR beta sequences obtained from about 179 million T cells. About 280 gigabases of sequencing data and around 88 million unique TCR sequences made up an early release that covered some 640 HLA-typed donors. Of the approximately 370 genotyped donors, 75% to 85% were placed in the genetic ancestry cluster associated with self-reported Caucasian donors. The study aimed to test whether cataloging public T cell receptors could reveal signatures of past pathogen exposure. Using immunosequencing, the study profiled T cell repertoires from roughly 650 subjects and related those repertoires to cytomegalovirus serostatus. In addition to the first cohort of approximately 650 subjects, a separate validation cohort of 120 different subjects was used. To predict cytomegalovirus infection status, the study combined high-throughput TCR immunosequencing, statistical association of individual TCRs with disease status, and machine learning. To study patterns of TCR occurrence, a later analysis re-analyzed previously published TCR beta repertoires from 600 to 750 donors and added high-resolution HLA genotyping. The later analysis used no new phenotypic data to find candidate immune exposures, relying instead on TCR beta sequences and their occurrence across donors. An earlier analysis of several hundred of the donors applied high-throughput TCR beta sequencing to assess whether each TCR beta V gene segment acted as functional or pseudogenic. Donor age, sex, ethnicity and CMV serostatus were compiled together with the repertoire data. In a later genetic analysis, genome-wide SNP genotypes for about 55% of the roughly 700 donors were used, and that subset was treated as a discovery cohort. All discovery cohort repertoires had been generated using a single sequencing platform. Class I and class II HLA loci were covered by the typing at four-digit resolution. The number of donors typed differed by locus, with about 629-630 for A, B, C, DRB1 and DQB1, 522 for DQA1, 606 for DPA1, and roughly 450 for DPB1. Roughly five DR-DQ haplotypes were handled as single units for association and clustering because linkage in the cohort was strong. Among 350 to 400 genotyped donors of the cohort, an average of around 240,000 unique TCR beta nucleotide sequences were sequenced per donor, roughly a sixth of them non-productive. Beyond this particular receptor, the publication reports: Most CMV-associated TCR beta chains appeared to be HLA-restricted in a later analysis, and the HLA associations seemed to be driven largely by CMV exposure. A total of around 150 TCR beta chains were listed by the study as associated with cytomegalovirus. The authors suggested that the approach could potentially be extended to other disease states and immunological phenotypes. Cytomegalovirus status was reported to be diagnosed by the classifier with high specificity and sensitivity in both the original and validation cohorts. An earlier analysis of approximately 600 of the donors showed that most TCR beta V segments appeared in productive rearrangements either about 87% or about 30% of the time, which broadly matched IMGT annotations. Because counts were too low, about 15 rarely observed V segments, including chromosome 9 orphons, were left out of the earlier analysis of 500 to 650 of the donors. A later analysis reported that several top co-occurrence clusters appeared linked to parvovirus B19, influenza, CMV and Epstein-Barr virus. Assigning TCR associations to individual alleles was difficult when HLA alleles, especially DR and DQ, strongly co-occurred. HLA typing was unavailable for some donors at each locus, so association tests used only the typed subset. Linkage disequilibrium might explain the correlated functional status among segregating V segments, but an unknown experimental factor could not be excluded. In vitro tests confirmed that a few of the cytomegalovirus-associated TCR beta chains recognize cytomegalovirus antigens. According to a later genetic analysis, donors in an Asian-associated ancestry cluster had fewer N-insertions in productive TCRs than the roughly 700-donor mean. The 87-base-pair reads could not distinguish some IMGT-functional V segments, including TRBV6-2 and TRBV6-3, so those segments were excluded. Sequencing depth was assumed to be roughly uniform across donors in the presence/absence analyses, though that assumption may not hold. A cluster of highly shared sequence variants was judged likely to be a technical artifact of the sequencing pipeline. In a later genetic analysis, a missense DCLRE1C variant was associated with V-gene and J-gene trimming of TCR beta chains, and the association was replicated in an independent cohort. While some public TCRs were present in many individuals, most TCR sequences turned up only very rarely across donors. In this cohort, only TCR beta chains were sequenced, and detectable features were limited by the absence of alpha or paired-chain data. In a later analysis, HLA-associated TCR beta chains showed more clonal expansion and lower generation probabilities than non-associated chains that were equally common. A further reported finding was that TCR beta sequences accurately predicted the HLA-A and HLA-B alleles for most subjects in the first cohort. CMV serostatus was the only immune exposure information available for the cohort. According to a later analysis, TCR association rates differed among HLA loci, with DRB1 alleles showing the most associated TCRs and HLA-C alleles showing the fewest. At a false discovery rate of 0.05, a later analysis linked some 18,000 TCR beta sequences to specific HLA alleles.

A remark on this clone: Its specific antigen is unknown. Nothing much larger sits one base from this clone, and base qualities are not available. Other DNA variants within this sample encode the same CDR3.

In total, 630 or so healthy bone marrow donors made up the cohort. All cohort members were sampled while nominally healthy, although unrecorded immune exposures were likely present. The donor tested CMV seronegative, placing the donor among the approximately 400 seronegative members of the cohort. Every donor gave a peripheral blood sample, and the peripheral blood mononuclear cells from that sample were used for TCR beta sequencing. Genomic DNA extraction from the blood cell samples was performed with the Qiagen DNeasy Blood Extraction Kit. The library relied on the immunoSEQ multiplex PCR assay. For the multiplex PCR, a mixture combining 60 forward primers for TCR Vbeta segments and 13 reverse primers for TCR Jbeta segments was used. Amplification of the CDR3 region of rearranged TCR beta genes was performed with a multiplex PCR assay on genomic DNA. The amplified TCR beta libraries were sequenced on the Illumina HiSeq System as 87-base-pair reads. From the authors' description of their analysis: A later analysis counted some 80 million unique TCR beta chains across the 666 repertoires, and some 11 million of these chains were shared by at least two donors. Raw reads were error-corrected and collapsed into unique sequences by a nearest-neighbor algorithm in which closely related sequences were merged to remove PCR and sequencing errors. Alignment of CDR3 sequences to IMGT reference sequences was used to assign V, D and J gene segments. Each retained sequence needed at least a six-nucleotide match to both a V gene segment and a J gene segment. Rearrangements were classified as productive when the CDR3 lacked stop codons and remained in frame with V and J, and all other rearrangements were classified as non-productive. CDR3 was defined according to IMGT convention as the region running from the second conserved V-encoded cysteine to the conserved J-encoded phenylalanine. Sequences without an unambiguous match to a single V gene segment were excluded from the earlier analysis of about 630 of the donors. An earlier analysis of roughly 590 of the donors called V segments functional above 56.7% productive rearrangements and segregating when the between-donor standard deviation exceeded 5%. To diagnose cytomegalovirus status from the catalog of TCR beta chain sequences, a statistical classification framework was built. A later analysis assigned V and J genes by comparing TCR nucleotide sequences with IMGT/GENE-DB human TR gene sequences. The TCRdist pipeline was used in a later analysis to assign CDR3 sequences and most-parsimonious VDJ recombination scenarios. A later analysis defined each TCR beta chain by its CDR3 amino acid sequence plus V-gene family, and excluded reads lacking a unique V-gene family. In a later analysis, approximately 590 highly shared, low-generation-probability nucleotide sequences were removed to address suspected cross-contamination and a sequencing artifact. A later analysis calculated a clonal expansion index for each public chain from normalized within-repertoire ranks of inferred template counts. In a later analysis, generation probabilities were computed with a VDJ recombination model fitted to out-of-frame rearrangements, and the resulting probabilities were checked against IGoR. In a later analysis, hypergeometric tests were used to score TCR-TCR, TCR-HLA and TCR-CMV co-occurrence, with a repertoire-size bias correction applied to TCR pairs. To estimate false discovery rates, a later analysis permuted the HLA or CMV assignments 20 times. In a later analysis, co-occurring TCRs were grouped with DBSCAN, and TCRdist sequence similarity was added when clustering was performed within HLA-allele-positive subsets. Co-occurrence clustering excluded repertoires with fewer than 30,000 or more than 120,000 public chains, plus five with anomalous nucleotide sharing. TCRdb stores this immuneACCESS table with in-frame sequences only. Part of the clones is absent; in the studies checked, under half of the shortfall reflects unresolved V genes, and no reason is known for the rest. That table is the source of V, J and clone size, and D and trimming were worked out from the DNA. For this sample there are about 140,000 clones; about 80% appear just once. In total, the top ten clones hold 5.1% of the sample.

The trim is 2 bases for V and 2 bases for J, with a gap of 7 bases between the germline ends. Reading the germline V gene gives CDR1 MDHEN and CDR2 SYDVKM. The CDR3 holds 13 amino acids from the cysteine to the phenylalanine. The entry retains the CDR3 DNA only, 39 bases that are in frame from base 1. The source is a male donor in good health and CMV-seronegative. What was sequenced was PBMCs. The rearranged segments are TRBV28 and TRBJ2-7; too little of a D gene remains to name it. The bases read TGTGCCAGCAGTTTAGGGCAGACCTACGAGCAGTACTTC. It specifies CASSLGQTYEQYF.